The clone carrying this T cell receptor (beta chain) was counted at least ten times. The data are from a study of T cells in Graves' hyperthyroidism and ophthalmopathy. Orbital computed tomography and thyroid ultrasound, together with serum TRAb and thyroxine and clinical symptoms, were used for diagnoses. Amplification targeted TCR beta CDR3 regions from RNA transcripts. The TCR CDR3 was amplified in a first-round RT-PCR using the HTBI primer set. MiXCR, applied by TCRdb to the multiplex PCR reads, yields one record per CDR3 protein. The table includes 500,000 to 750,000 distinct CDR3 sequences, 15% to 19% detected once. The V segment lost 0 bases and the J segment 4 bases; nucleotides outside the gene matches: 3. From germline, CDR1 is LNHDA and CDR2 SQIVND (reference sequence). CDR3 length: 15 amino acids.

This sequence originates from a woman aged 25-40 years with Graves' hyperthyroidism. The specimen was blood. The genes are TRBV19 and TRBJ2-1; 7 bases agree with TRBD2. The CDR3: CASSIDQGGYNEQFF. CDR3 nucleotides: TGTGCCAGTAGTATAGATCAGGGAGGGTACAATGAGCAGTTCTTC.